This passage covers 5 T cell receptor delta chains from one sample sequenced in a study of fetal and pediatric gammadelta thymocytes. Fetal thymuses were obtained at about 14 to 22 weeks estimated gestational age from elective pregnancy terminations. TCRdb applied CATT to the reads for clone calling. The sample gives about 1,400 delta-chain clones, about 9.7% of which show up once; roughly 12% is in the top ten. The sample was non-Vgamma9Vdelta2 gamma-delta T cells from the thymus. Documented subset: CD3+gammadeltaTCR+ thymocytes not co-expressing Vgamma9 and Vdelta2. The receptors come from a human fetus.

Sample share makes this clone medium-sized (0.01 to 0.1%). This sequence joins TRDV3 and TRDJ1, with 8 bases lining up with TRDD3. Looked up from germline, CDR1 is TVYSNPD and CDR2 is GDNSRS (reference sequence). After removal of 5 bases from V and 0 bases from J, the junction contained 2 bases not matched to a gene. This CDR3 contains 12 residues. This chain's CDR3 is CAVLGDTDKLIF. As DNA, the CDR3 is TGTGCCGTACTGGGGGACACCGATAAACTCATCTTT. Full variable domain (remainder filled in from reference TRDV3 and TRDJ1): CDKVTQSSPDQTVASGSEVVLLCTYDTVYSNPDLFWYRIRPDYSFQFVFYGDNSRSEGADFTQGRFSVKHILTQKAFHLVISPVRTEDSATYYCAVLGDTDKLIFGKGTRVTVEP.

As concerns this clone: The junction and the germline gene differ at one end; a read error may be behind it. This chain connects TRDV2 to TRDJ3; 8 bases line up with TRDD3. TCRdb is silent on the J gene; assignment here came from matching the DNA to germline. This CDR3 comprises 18 residues. Per germline, CDR1 GEAIGNYY and CDR2 EKD. The CDR3 region is CASDTGAGGSWDTRQMFF. In DNA form, the CDR3 reads TGTGCCAGTGACACCGGTGCTGGGGGATCCTGGGACACCCGACAGATGTTTTTC.

Points on this clone: This likely stems from a read error, as it lies one base from a far larger clone. The genes are TRDV2 and TRDJ3, with D hard to call. Germline values: CDR1 GEAIGNYY, CDR2 EKD. The CDR3 is 16 amino acids. Trimming took 3 bases from V and 0 from J, leaving 8 bases between them. Here the CDR3 reads CACDWRSSWDTRQMFF. Here the CDR3 DNA reads TGTGCCTGTGACTGGAGGAGCTCCTGGGACACCCGACAGATGTTTTTC.

The V and J genes are TRAV29/DV5 and TRDJ1, with 10 bases lining up with TRDD3. Losses at the gene ends were 2 bases for V and 0 bases for J; bases not matched to a gene: 1. This CDR3 is built from 14 residues. CDR1 and CDR2 (germline): NSMFDY, ISSIKDK. CDR3 nucleotide sequence: TGTGCAGCAAGTACTGGGGGATACACCGATAAACTCATCTTT. It encodes CAASTGGYTDKLIF.

This clone was found a few times. With a far larger clone one base away, a read error is the likely cause. The chain combines TRDV2 with TRDJ3; 7 bases match TRDD3. The germline CDR1 and CDR2 sequences are GEAIGNYY and EKD. The CDR3 sequence is 17 residues long. Losses at the gene ends were 0 bases for V and 0 bases for J; bases not matched to a gene: 1. CDR3 DNA: TGTGCCTGTGACACCAGGGGATACTCCTGGGACACCCGACAGATGTTTTTC. Protein product: CACDTRGYSWDTRQMFF.